Reported below is one T cell receptor beta chain. This clone's antigen is unknown. One base away there is no much larger clone; base qualities are not given. This sample was taken from a study of response to subunit inactivated influenza vaccine listed by TCRdb under 2018. Some background on the complete study: The study used deep quantitative T cell receptor repertoire profiling to track responses to a trivalent subunit inactivated influenza vaccine. Here is what the overall study found, with its caveats: The authors suggested that each seasonal influenza vaccination may recruit only a limited number of new T cells.

CDR3 length: 15 amino acids, cysteine to phenylalanine. The entry retains the CDR3 DNA only, 45 bases that are in frame from base 1. CDR1 and CDR2 were assigned from the germline V gene as MNHEY and SVGEGT. Trimming removed 6 bases from V and 9 bases from J; the gene matches leave 7 bases unexplained. The library was made by RT-PCR. TCRdb records Illumina HiSeq 2500 as the sequencer. TCRdb redid the processing of the public reads, applying fastp at Q25 and MiXCR, and retained in-frame beta chains. Each entry is one CDR3 protein sequence, shown with its most common DNA and genes. The sample table contains hundreds of thousands of distinct CDR3 sequences; only one count was recorded for 11% of them. The top ten hold about 11% of the sample. The sample also formed part of further work on T cells expressing NK-cell markers. That second publication adds: 5'RACE template switching, by which a universal primer site and unique molecular identifiers were added, was used to make TCR beta cDNA libraries. Under ten donors provided sorted CD3+CD56+NKG2C+, CD3+CD56+NKG2C- and CD3+CD56-NKG2C+ T-cell subsets, whose TCR beta-chain repertoires were profiled. Among the eight sequenced donors, only one was HCMV-seronegative, while the other seven were HCMV-seropositive. To restrict sorting to alphabetaTCR-expressing T cells, an anti-gammadeltaTCR antibody was added in several experiments. In over five donors, the dominant CD3+CD56+NKG2C+ clonotypes were among the top 10 CD8+ clonotypes and accounted for about 1.0-7.5% of CD8+ T cells. Those dominant clonotypes were again the most abundant among CD3+CD56-NKG2C+ cells in several donors, at 28.3-60.1%. Whether the expanded NKG2C-expressing T cell clones were specific for HCMV antigens was left unclear. The study sequenced eight donors, all healthy volunteers chosen at random: three men and five women. HCMV-specific IgG was detected in serum with a commercial ELISA kit to determine HCMV serostatus. Peripheral blood mononuclear cells were isolated from blood by Ficoll density gradient centrifugation. For about 6 donors, bulk peripheral blood T-cell repertoires were additionally sequenced from unsorted PBMC. cDNA synthesis was primed from the TCR beta constant segment, followed by two successive PCR amplification steps. The libraries were sequenced on Illumina HiSeq 2000/2500, MiSeq or NextSeq, producing 2 x 150 bp reads. MIGEC handled demultiplexing of the reads and grouping by UMI, while MiTCR was used to assemble and quantify clonotypes. Only TCR cDNA sequences supported by at least two reads were kept to exclude erroneous sequences. The tcR package was used for downstream repertoire analysis, with clonotypes matched between fractions based on CDR3 nucleotide sequence plus V segment. VDJmatch was used to annotate antigen specificity against VDJdb, with one amino acid substitution allowed in CDR3.

This TCR was recovered from a middle-aged man who received an inactivated influenza vaccine. Donor details come from another sample of the same person, matched by shared clones. Recombination joined TRBV6-2 or TRBV6-3 with TRBJ2-1; 14 of the junction bases match TRBD2. The specimen was PBMCs from blood, collected on the day of vaccination. The nucleotide sequence is given as TGTGCCAGCAGCGAGGGACTAGCGGGAGTGGGTGAGCAGTTCTTC. Its product reads: CASSEGLAGVGEQFF.